This TCR beta chain appears in the sequencing data of a study of identical twins. The study's findings and limits: Excess sharing by twins proved weaker in beta out-of-frame sequences.

One entry per CDR3 protein, called by TCRdb with MiXCR from the 5' RACE reads. This table has about 530,000 distinct CDR3 sequences, 13% to 15% appearing once. The CDR3 length is 14 residues. The V segment lost 4 bases and the J segment 4 bases; nucleotides outside the gene matches: 5. This clonotype was seen more than once but under ten times. Its target is unknown. This sample was also put to use in a study of yellow fever vaccine responses in identical twins.

The sequencing input was CD4+ T cells sorted from blood. The sequence was collected from a woman in her late teens or twenties in good health. The chain carries TRBV12-3 or TRBV12-4 and TRBJ1-1; TRBD1 agrees at 8 bases. The CDR3 here is CASSYNRGTTEAFF. CDR3 nucleotide sequence: TGTGCCAGCAGTTACAACAGGGGGACCACTGAAGCTTTCTTT.